This T cell receptor beta chain was recorded in a study of control samples from healthy donors and cancer patients. Germline CDR1 reads GTSNPN; CDR2 reads SVGIG (reference sequence). V lost 5 bases and J lost 6, with 16 bases in between. The CDR3 length is 14 residues. Libraries were prepared by immunoSEQ multiplex PCR; TCRdb keeps only in-frame clonotypes and omits some of them. Of 170,000 or so clones in the sample, around 89% were seen once. The sequenced material came from blood. This chain joins TRBV30 and TRBJ2-2; weak D call: TRBD1 (5 bases). This receptor was identified in a woman between 50 and 59 years old in good health. CDR3 bases: TGTGCCTGGGGAGCGACCAGGGCCGCCGGGGAGCTGTTTTTT. Translation: CAWGATRAAGELFF.